This TCR beta chain was sequenced for a study of T cells in Graves' hyperthyroidism and ophthalmopathy. Study background: Sampling of peripheral blood happened at initial diagnosis, prior to any treatment. Findings and caveats of the study: In the analysis, a 13 V-J model separated ophthalmopathy from stable hyperthyroidism.

V lost 11 bases and J lost 3, with 25 bases in between. Germline values: CDR1 SNHLY, CDR2 FYNNEI. CDR3 length: 16 residues. This clonotype has at least ten counts. Its matching antigen is unknown. The source material, RNA transcripts, was used to amplify TCR beta CDR3 regions. HTBI primers were employed in a first-round RT-PCR of the TCR CDR3. TCRdb itself ran the multiplex PCR reads through MiXCR, one entry per CDR3 protein. Among approximately 610,000 distinct CDR3 sequences listed, over 12% were seen once. This rearrangement joins TRBV2 to TRBJ2-5, with D tentatively TRBD2 (7 bases). Sequenced input: blood. The clonotype originates from a middle-aged woman with Graves' ophthalmopathy. The CDR3: CADRRGGRGMEETQYF. The DNA for the CDR3 is TGTGCCGACAGAAGGGGGGGCAGGGGAATGGAAGAGACCCAGTACTTC.